Described below is a single T cell receptor beta chain sequence and its context. Its cognate antigen is unknown. Using immunoSEQ multiplex PCR, the repertoire was profiled, and TCRdb retains in-frame clones only, with some absent. The sample shows 70,000 to 95,000 clones, roughly nine tenths of them seen only once. The CDR3 is 13 residues long. J lost 1 base, V lost 4 bases, and 1 base had no gene match. Germline CDR1 is SGHNT and CDR2 is YYREEE (reference sequence). This entry belongs to a study of OX40 agonist ivuxolimab in advanced cancers. Study at large: Hepatocellular carcinoma, melanoma, renal cell or head and neck cancer was diagnosed in the dose-escalation patients. Findings and caveats of the study: The mean number of expanded clones was higher in CD8+ T cells than in CD4+. No antigen was identified for the clonally expanded peripheral T cells.

The chain joins TRBV5-4 to TRBJ1-1; 7 bases fit TRBD1. The receptor's source is an adult with an advanced solid tumor such as melanoma, head and neck, liver or kidney cancer. Specimen: CD4+ or CD8+ T cells sorted from blood, collected in a trial of the OX40 agonist ivuxolimab. The CDR3, as DNA: TGTGCCAGCAGCCGACAGGGGAACACTGAAGCTTTCTTT. Protein product: CASSRQGNTEAFF.